This TCR beta chain was documented in a study of shared clonotypes between healthy human individuals. Study-wide results and caveats: Despite large depth, sorted-subset datasets appeared incompletely sequenced.

Germline assignment: CDR1 SQVTM and CDR2 ANQGSEA. The CDR3 spans 16 residues. V was pared by 4 bases and J by 0 bases, with 17 bases between. The authors ran the assay at deep level. Splitting of each subset's genomic DNA was done evenly across several immunoSEQ plates. In replicate PCRs of sorted subsets, approximately 200 ng DNA, about 29,000 T cell genomes, was used. TCRdb's table, derived via immunoSEQ multiplex PCR, lists solely in-frame clones and lacks some. The sample has 85,000 to 100,000 clones, 68% seen once. Comments on this clone: Its antigen is currently unknown.

The origin of this receptor is a man between 25 and 39 years old in good health. The chain couples TRBV29-1 to TRBJ2-3; possible D gene TRBD1, 6 bases. Sequenced material: memory CD8+ T cells sorted from blood. The subset here: CD45RO+ cells pooled with CCR7-negative TemRA cells. CDR3 in amino acids: CSVGGSPGHSTDTQYF. DNA of the CDR3: TGCAGCGTTGGAGGGAGTCCGGGACACAGCACAGATACGCAGTATTTT.